This T cell receptor (beta chain) was identified during a study of CD8+ T cells in alopecia areata. For this clone: Antigen: not known.

This CDR3 spans 16 amino acids. V was cut by 0 bases and J by 2 bases, with 16 bases left in between. From germline, CDR1 is SQVTM and CDR2 ANQGSEA. Whole-study findings and limits: Sequencing of scalp tissue also captures the resident alphabeta T cells of normal skin.

CD4+ and CD8+ T cells were sorted from PBMCs. RNA extraction was followed by reverse transcription into cDNA, which acted as the sequencing template. Some clones are missing from TCRdb's copy, which holds only in-frame ones; the method was immunoSEQ multiplex PCR. This table holds about 200,000 clones, about 61% found once. The TCR sequence derives from a human donor in good health. Sequenced sample: CD8+ T cells sorted from blood. This chain uses TRBV29-1 with TRBJ1-2; no firm D call. CDR3 sequence: CSVEDLGQALNYGYTF. CDR3 bases: TGCAGCGTTGAAGATCTTGGGCAGGCACTAAACTATGGCTACACCTTC.